A selection of T cell receptor beta chains follows, all from one sample in a study of blood T cell repertoires in COVID-19. Repertoires were generated with immunoSEQ multiplex PCR, while TCRdb's copy carries only in-frame clones and drops some. The sample yields hundreds of thousands of clones, 90% seen once. The sample consisted of PBMCs or T cells enriched from blood (not recorded which). Receptor source: a woman under 30 with acute COVID-19. CDR3s include the opening cysteine and the closing phenylalanine or tryptophan. A D gene is named only where the DNA matches it firmly. Where a row states a size, it is once, few, many or the class of an expanded clone; other rows omit it.

J	V	D	size	DNA	CDR3
TRBJ1-2	TRBV24-1	-	-	TGTGCCACCAGTGAGGGGGCAGCCGATGGCTACACCTTC	CATSEGAADGYTF
TRBJ1-2	TRBV7-9	TRBD1	-	TGTGCCAGCAGCCACGAACAGGGGCCATATGGCTACACCTTC	CASSHEQGPYGYTF
TRBJ1-5	TRBV19	-	-	TGTGCCAGTAGTATAGGGTCGAGGCGGGGTCAGCCCCAGCATTTT	CASSIGSRRGQPQHF
TRBJ2-7	TRBV15	TRBD1	-	TGTGCCACCAGCAGAGACCCCGGGACAGGGAGCTCCTACGAGCAGTACTTC	CATSRDPGTGSSYEQYF
TRBJ1-3	TRBV28	-	-	TGTGTCAGCAACAGGGACCGCTCTGGAAACACCATATATTTT	CVSNRDRSGNTIYF
TRBJ2-3	TRBV7-3	-	-	TGTGCCAGCAGCCCTGTTTCTGGCACAGATACGCAGTATTTT	CASSPVSGTDTQYF
TRBJ2-1	TRBV21-1	-	-	TGTGCCAGCAGCAATGGGAGCGGGAGGGGGAGGAATGAGCAGTTCTTC	CASSNGSGRGRNEQFF
TRBJ2-7	TRBV4-3	TRBD1	-	TGCGCCAGCACGACCGGGACAGGGGTCGACGAGCAGTACTTC	CASTTGTGVDEQYF
TRBJ2-7	TRBV15	-	once	TGTGCCACCAGCAGAGATGCGGGATCCTCCTACGAGCAGTACTTC	CATSRDAGSSYEQYF
TRBJ2-7	TRBV7-9	TRBD2	few	TGTGCCAGCAGTCCATCCAGCGGGGGACTCTACGAGCAGTACTTC	CASSPSSGGLYEQYF
TRBJ1-2	TRBV5-1	TRBD1	-	TGCGCCAGCAGCCCCGCCCGGACAGGGGCGAACTATGGCTACACCTTC	CASSPARTGANYGYTF
TRBJ1-2	TRBV24-1	TRBD1	-	TGTGCCACCAGTGACTCTGGACAGGGTTACGGCTACACCTTC	CATSDSGQGYGYTF
TRBJ2-3	TRBV11-2	-	-	TGTGCCAGCAGCTTAGGGGTGGGCGCAGATACGCAGTATTTT	CASSLGVGADTQYF
TRBJ2-2	TRBV5-1	TRBD2	-	TGCGCCAGCAGCAAAGGACTAGCGGGAGTGAAGGCCGGGGAGCTGTTTTTT	CASSKGLAGVKAGELFF
TRBJ1-1	TRBV30	-	-	TGTGCCTGGAGTGTATCTTTTAACACTGAAGCTTTCTTT	CAWSVSFNTEAFF
TRBJ2-6	TRBV19	-	once	TGTGCCAGTAGTATTCCGCGTACTGGGGCCAACGTCCTGACTTTC	CASSIPRTGANVLTF
TRBJ1-2	TRBV28	-	-	TGTGCCAGCAGCTTCTCACAACACTATGGCTACACCTTC	CASSFSQHYGYTF
TRBJ1-5	TRBV28	TRBD1	-	TGTGCCAGCAGTTTTATTCCGGGACAGGGTGGTACCCGAGACCGGCCCCAGCATTTT	CASSFIPGQGGTRDRPQHF
TRBJ2-1	TRBV9	TRBD2	-	TGTGCCAGCAGCGTAACTAGCGGGAGGGGGCAGTTCTTC	CASSVTSGRGQFF
TRBJ2-5	TRBV6-2/TRBV6-3	-	-	TGTGCCAGCAGTTACCCCCCTACAGGGCGCAGGGAAGAGACCCAGTACTTC	CASSYPPTGRREETQYF
TRBJ2-7	TRBV6-5	-	-	TGTGCCACTTTCAGGGACTTGGGGTTGTACGAGCAGTACTTC	CATFRDLGLYEQYF
TRBJ2-1	TRBV7-2	TRBD1	-	TGTGCCAGCAGCACATCCGGGACAGGGAACAATGAGCAGTTCTTC	CASSTSGTGNNEQFF